These T cell receptor beta chains were read from a single sample in a study of T-cell reconstitution after alpha-beta-depleted transplantation in children. TCRdb re-called the PCR reads with MiXCR, one entry per CDR3 protein. Of under 850,000 distinct CDR3 sequences in the sample, about an eighth were seen once. The material sequenced was PBMCs, taken before TCRalphabeta/CD19-depleted stem cell transplant. The receptors were sampled from a girl under 10 years old with congenital amegakaryocytic thrombocytopenia, due to receive a stem cell transplant. CDR3s include the opening cysteine and the closing phenylalanine or tryptophan. The order of the fields is CDR3 protein, CDR3 DNA, clone size, J gene, CDR3 length, D gene, V gene. D genes are given only for firm matches. Expanded clones get a size class; other rows say once, few or many, or leave the size out.

CDR3: CASSLTSGSAPYEQYF
DNA: TGCGCCAGCAGCTTGACTAGCGGGAGTGCGCCCTACGAGCAGTACTTC
size: .
J: TRBJ2-7
length: 16
D: TRBD2
V: TRBV5-1

CDR3: CASSTWTSGSHNEQFF
DNA: TGTGCCAGCAGCACATGGACTAGCGGGAGCCACAATGAGCAGTTCTTC
size: .
J: TRBJ2-1
length: 16
D: TRBD2
V: TRBV7-9

CDR3: CASSLVDPGRWGPLSYEQYF
DNA: TGTGCCAGCAGCTTAGTGGACCCCGGCCGATGGGGCCCACTTTCCTACGAGCAGTACTTC
size: few
J: TRBJ2-7
length: 20
D: .
V: TRBV11-1

CDR3: CATRPLSGTRNNEQFF
DNA: TGTGCCACCAGACCTCTATCCGGGACCCGGAACAATGAGCAGTTCTTC
size: many
J: TRBJ2-1
length: 16
D: .
V: TRBV15

CDR3: CASSPGSGGFYEQYF
DNA: TGTGCCAGCAGTCCCGGGTCAGGGGGCTTCTACGAGCAGTACTTC
size: .
J: TRBJ2-7
length: 15
D: TRBD1
V: TRBV27

CDR3: CASSSRGKLFF
DNA: TGTGCCAGCAGTTCACGGGGAAAACTGTTTTTT
size: .
J: TRBJ1-4
length: 11
D: .
V: TRBV12-3/TRBV12-4

CDR3: CASSFLKRRGTGELFF
DNA: TGTGCCAGCAGTTTTTTAAAAAGGCGGGGCACCGGGGAGCTGTTTTTT
size: .
J: TRBJ2-2
length: 16
D: .
V: TRBV12-3/TRBV12-4

CDR3: CASSLEAGGRETQYF
DNA: TGCGCCAGCAGCTTGGAAGCGGGAGGGCGAGAGACCCAGTACTTC
size: .
J: TRBJ2-5
length: 15
D: TRBD2
V: TRBV5-1

CDR3: CAWSVLSGVSYEQYF
DNA: TGTGCCTGGAGTGTACTCTCAGGGGTCTCCTACGAGCAGTACTTC
size: many
J: TRBJ2-7
length: 15
D: .
V: TRBV30

CDR3: CASNRGGPRRGEQFF
DNA: TGTGCCAGTAACAGGGGAGGGCCCCGTCGAGGTGAGCAGTTCTTC
size: few
J: TRBJ2-1
length: 15
D: .
V: TRBV19

CDR3: CSARDSSPLGWEQFF
DNA: TGCAGTGCTAGAGATTCGAGTCCTCTTGGTTGGGAGCAGTTCTTC
size: .
J: TRBJ2-1
length: 15
D: .
V: TRBV20-1

CDR3: CSARATAYLGYYEQYF
DNA: TGCAGTGCTAGGGCGACAGCGTACTTGGGGTACTACGAGCAGTACTTC
size: .
J: TRBJ2-7
length: 16
D: .
V: TRBV20-1

CDR3: CASSFRTGERDTQYF
DNA: TGTGCCAGCAGCTTTCGGACAGGGGAGAGAGATACGCAGTATTTT
size: .
J: TRBJ2-3
length: 15
D: TRBD1
V: TRBV7-9

CDR3: CSVGGDSYGYTF
DNA: TGCAGCGTTGGCGGGGATTCGTATGGCTACACCTTC
size: many
J: TRBJ1-2
length: 12
D: .
V: TRBV29-1

CDR3: CASSLGLAGGTQYF
DNA: TGTGCCAGCAGTTTGGGACTAGCTGGTGGGACCCAGTACTTC
size: many
J: TRBJ2-5
length: 14
D: TRBD2
V: TRBV12-3/TRBV12-4

CDR3: CASSLVGRENEQFF
DNA: TGTGCCAGCAGTTTAGTCGGGAGGGAGAATGAGCAGTTCTTC
size: many
J: TRBJ2-1
length: 14
D: TRBD2
V: TRBV12-3/TRBV12-4

CDR3: CASSQEFGAALEAFF
DNA: TGTGCCAGCAGCCAAGAGTTCGGGGCTGCACTTGAAGCTTTCTTT
size: .
J: TRBJ1-1
length: 15
D: .
V: TRBV4-2

CDR3: CASSSTGGVNEQFF
DNA: TGTGCCAGCAGCTCGACGGGGGGGGTCAATGAGCAGTTCTTC
size: .
J: TRBJ2-1
length: 14
D: TRBD2
V: TRBV12-3/TRBV12-4

CDR3: CASSFGLFSYNEQFF
DNA: TGTGCCAGCAGTTTTGGCTTATTCTCCTACAATGAGCAGTTCTTC
size: many
J: TRBJ2-1
length: 15
D: .
V: TRBV12-3/TRBV12-4

CDR3: CASSLFTGRGGQETQYF
DNA: TGTGCCAGCAGCTTATTCACCGGGAGAGGGGGCCAAGAGACCCAGTACTTC
size: few
J: TRBJ2-5
length: 17
D: .
V: TRBV7-9

CDR3: CSAGGTGHNEQFF
DNA: TGCAGTGCTGGAGGGACCGGTCACAATGAGCAGTTCTTC
size: many
J: TRBJ2-1
length: 13
D: .
V: TRBV20-1

CDR3: CSARDLRASGGTYEQYF
DNA: TGCAGTGCTAGAGATCTCCGGGCTAGCGGGGGGACCTACGAGCAGTACTTC
size: few
J: TRBJ2-7
length: 17
D: TRBD2
V: TRBV20-1

CDR3: CAWSPGTSQGTQYF
DNA: TGTGCCTGGAGCCCTGGGACCTCCCAGGGGACCCAGTACTTC
size: few
J: TRBJ2-5
length: 14
D: .
V: TRBV30

CDR3: CASSRFSEDTQYF
DNA: TGTGCCAGCAGCCGCTTTTCCGAAGACACGCAGTATTTT
size: few
J: TRBJ2-3
length: 13
D: .
V: TRBV7-2

CDR3: CASSSGGLAREQFF
DNA: TGCGCCAGCAGCTCCGGCGGACTAGCGCGGGAGCAGTTCTTC
size: few
J: TRBJ2-1
length: 14
D: TRBD2
V: TRBV5-1